A single sample gave rise to the 8 T cell receptor beta chains below, sequenced in a study of blood T cell repertoires in COVID-19. Sequenced by immunoSEQ multiplex PCR; TCRdb stores in-frame clones only, minus some. Seen here are about 260,000 clones, about nine tenths observed once, and the top ten hold roughly 4%. Material for sequencing was peripheral blood. These receptors all come from a man aged 55 to 70 who had recovered from COVID-19.

This clone was counted only a few times. This sequence joins TRBV9 and TRBJ2-2, with 9 bases identical to TRBD2. The CDR3 length is 16 residues. The germline gives CDR1 SGDLS, CDR2 YYNGEE. V gave up 0 bases and J gave up 3 bases; unmatched junction bases: 3. The CDR3 reads CASSVGSGGHTGELFF. Written as DNA, the CDR3 is TGTGCCAGCAGCGTAGGGAGCGGGGGGCACACCGGGGAGCTGTTTTTT.

The chain couples TRBV3-1 (or the pseudogene TRBV3-2) to TRBJ1-6; D unresolved. The CDR3 spans 17 residues. Germline V gene data show CDR1 as LGHDT and CDR2 as YNNKEL (reference sequence). V lost 0 bases, J lost 6 bases, and 15 bases lay in between. The CDR3 nucleotides read TGTGCCAGCAGCCAAGATTTGCGGATAGCGGGTAATTCACCCCTCCACTTT. Its protein is CASSQDLRIAGNSPLHF.

This clone was detected only a few times. Distinct nucleotide sequences in the sample also encode this CDR3. The CDR3 coding sequence is TGTGCCAGCAGGGCTAGTTACGAGCAGTACTTC. Translation gives CASRASYEQYF. This sequence joins TRBV2 and TRBJ2-7; no firm D call. In germline, CDR1 is SNHLY, CDR2 FYNNEI. This CDR3 region has 11 residues. Trimming took 6 bases from V and 4 from J, leaving 7 bases between them. Complete variable domain (other parts from reference TRBV2 and TRBJ2-7): EPEVTQTPSHQVTQMGQEVILRCVPISNHLYFYWYRQILGQKVEFLVSFYNNEISEKSEIFDDQFSVERPDGSNFTLKIRSTKLEDSAMYFCASRASYEQYFGPGTRLTVT.

The V gene is TRBV21-1, the J gene TRBJ2-4; TRBD1 is taken as the D call from the table, unchecked against the DNA. TRBV21-1 is described as a pseudogene. The CDR3 is made up of 15 amino acids. This CDR3 reads CASSGVPRGKNIQYF. CDR3 sequence (DNA): TGTGCCAGCAGTGGGGTTCCCAGGGGCAAAAACATTCAGTACTTC.

V is TRBV9 and J is TRBJ2-3, with D possibly being TRBD1 (5 bases). Trimming shortened V by 2 bases and J by 4 bases, and 11 bases separated the two germline ends. Germline V gives CDR1 SGDLS, CDR2 YYNGEE. The CDR3 extends over 14 amino acids. The CDR3 protein is CASSVSGLADTQYF. The CDR3 DNA reads as TGTGCCAGCAGCGTGTCAGGGCTCGCAGATACGCAGTATTTT.

This clone turned up a few times. The V gene is TRBV19, the J gene TRBJ1-2; a possible D gene is TRBD1 (6 bases). The V gene's germline CDR1 is LNHDA and CDR2 SQIVND (reference sequence). V lost 6 bases to trimming and J lost 5 bases, with 16 bases between them. The CDR3 is made up of 14 amino acids. For the CDR3, the DNA is TGTGCCAGTAGCCCCCGGGACAAGATTTATGGCTACACCTTC. Its translation is CASSPRDKIYGYTF. The variable domain in full, completed from reference TRBV19 and TRBJ1-2, reads DGGITQSPKYLFRKEGQNVTLSCEQNLNHDAMYWYRQDPGQGLRLIYYSQIVNDFQKGDIAEGYSVSREKKESFPLTVTSAQKNPTAFYLCASSPRDKIYGYTFGSGTRLTVV.

In this sample, this clone turned up a few times. The V call is TRBV27, the J call TRBJ1-2; no clear D gene. Trimming took 0 bases from V and 8 from J, leaving 10 bases between them. Germline values: CDR1 MNHEY, CDR2 SMNVEV (reference sequence). The CDR3 runs 13 residues. The CDR3 nucleotides are TGTGCCAGCAGTTTATCGCCGGACTGGGGCTACACCTTC. Amino acids: CASSLSPDWGYTF.

The rearrangement links TRBV7-3 to TRBJ2-3; 7 bases line up with TRBD2. The germline gives CDR1 SGHTA, CDR2 FQGTGA. The CDR3 is 16 amino acids. The V and J ends lost 2 bases and 3 bases, in that order; junction bases with no gene match: 8. The CDR3 is CASSLSSGGTTDTQYF. The CDR3 DNA reads TGTGCCAGCAGCTTATCTAGCGGCGGGACGACAGATACGCAGTATTTT.